This TCR beta chain was sequenced in a study of PD-1 blockade in classical Hodgkin lymphoma. Libraries were prepared by immunoSEQ multiplex PCR; TCRdb keeps only in-frame clonotypes and omits some of them. This sample has over 85,000 clones, with 75% to 85% found just once. There are 12 residues in the CDR3. CDR1 is SGHAT, CDR2 FQNNGV, per germline. Trimming stripped 1 base from V and 6 bases from J, with 7 bases between. After autologous stem cell transplantation all patients relapsed, and prior brentuximab vedotin exposure differed between cohorts. Under best response, outcomes were complete response, partial response or progressive disease. As concerns this clone: Its antigen remains unidentified.

General study results and limits: CD4+ TCR diversity, unlike CD8+, climbed significantly by C4D1. Relative to healthy donors, newly diagnosed patients reportedly had lower baseline TCR diversity, which was reported as lower still in relapsed/refractory patients.

The sequencing here drew on peripheral blood mononuclear cells (PBMCs), taken before the second cycle of nivolumab. The chain has TRBV11-2 and TRBJ2-7, with D perhaps matching TRBD1 (5 bases). This TCR derives from a human donor with classical Hodgkin lymphoma. For the CDR3, the DNA is TGTGCCAGCAGCTTAGGCAGGGTCGAGCAGTACTTC. As protein: CASSLGRVEQYF. Using reference TRBV11-2 and TRBJ2-7 for the parts outside the CDR3, the full variable domain is EAGVAQSPRYKIIEKRQSVAFWCNPISGHATLYWYQQILGQGPKLLIQFQNNGVVDDSQLPKDRFSAERLKGVDSTLKIQPAKLEDSAVYLCASSLGRVEQYFGPGTRLTVT.